Listed below are T cell receptor beta chains from one sample, sequenced in a study of regulatory T cells in long-lasting Graves disease. TCRdb analysed the multiplex PCR reads with MiXCR anew, one entry per CDR3 protein. The sample lists approximately 380,000 distinct CDR3 sequences, under 25% occurring once. Specimen: peripheral blood mononuclear cells (PBMCs), collected when the disease was refractory, from a patient treated with antithyroid drugs. The receptors originated from a female donor with Graves disease. The CDR3 runs from the conserved cysteine through the conserved F or W. D genes are given only for firm matches. A row's size may be missing; if present it is once, few, many or a size class.

CDR3aa | CDR3nt | d_gene | j_gene | v_gene | abundance
CASSSTPGQYSNQPQHF | TGTGCCAGCAGTTCAACTCCGGGCCAGTATAGCAATCAGCCCCAGCATTTT | - | TRBJ1-5 | TRBV28 | many
CASSTGFLYEQYF | TGTGCCAGTAGTACCGGATTCCTCTACGAGCAGTACTTC | - | TRBJ2-7 | TRBV19 | -
CASSPGQSNTEAFF | TGTGCCAGCAGCCCCGGACAATCGAACACTGAAGCTTTCTTT | - | TRBJ1-1 | TRBV7-8 | few
CASSQRTGAGQETQYF | TGTGCCAGCAGTCAGCGGACAGGGGCGGGCCAAGAGACCCAGTACTTC | TRBD1 | TRBJ2-5 | TRBV27 | -
CASSARQVQETQYF | TGTGCCAGCAGCGCCCGGCAGGTACAAGAGACCCAGTACTTC | - | TRBJ2-5 | TRBV7-9 | -
CASRSTTYEQYF | TGTGCCAGCAGATCTACTACCTACGAGCAGTACTTC | - | TRBJ2-7 | TRBV6-1 | many
CASSQDRAGANVLTF | TGTGCCAGCAGCCAGGACAGGGCTGGGGCCAACGTCCTGACTTTC | TRBD1 | TRBJ2-6 | TRBV6-1 | -
CASSRTSGNAGELFF | TGTGCCAGCAGCCGGACTAGCGGGAACGCCGGGGAGCTGTTTTTT | TRBD2 | TRBJ2-2 | TRBV3-1 | -
CASSVGVGTYEQYF | TGTGCCAGCAGCGTAGGGGTCGGAACCTACGAGCAGTACTTC | - | TRBJ2-7 | TRBV9 | once
CAIRSVGNTEAFF | TGTGCCATCAGGAGTGTGGGTAACACTGAAGCTTTCTTT | - | TRBJ1-1 | TRBV10-3 | -
CASSRPTTDSNRGEQYF | TGTGCCAGCAGTCGTCCTACGACAGACAGCAACCGGGGCGAGCAGTACTTC | - | TRBJ2-7 | TRBV28 | many
CASSMTSEETQYF | TGTGCCAGCAGTATGACTAGCGAAGAGACCCAGTACTTC | TRBD2 | TRBJ2-5 | TRBV11-1 | many
CASSFLQTNYGYTF | TGTGCCAGCAGTTTCCTACAGACTAACTATGGCTACACCTTC | - | TRBJ1-2 | TRBV28 | many
CASRGTALNYGYTF | TGTGCCAGCAGAGGGACAGCCCTTAACTATGGCTACACCTTC | TRBD1 | TRBJ1-2 | TRBV28 | many
CASRKTSGLAYEQYF | TGTGCCAGCAGGAAGACTAGCGGGTTAGCCTACGAGCAGTACTTC | TRBD2 | TRBJ2-7 | TRBV7-2 | many
CASSSQSGSSYEQYF | TGCGCCAGCAGCTCCCAAAGCGGGAGCTCCTACGAGCAGTACTTC | TRBD2 | TRBJ2-7 | TRBV5-1 | few
CASSIAGGHYGYTF | TGTGCCAGTAGTATAGCTGGAGGACACTATGGCTACACCTTC | - | TRBJ1-2 | TRBV19 | -
CASSNSRQGAIQPQHF | TGTGCCAGTAGTAATTCCCGACAGGGGGCCATTCAGCCCCAGCATTTT | TRBD1 | TRBJ1-5 | TRBV19 | -
CASSLRPNTEAFF | TGTGCCAGCAGCTTAAGACCGAACACTGAAGCTTTCTTT | - | TRBJ1-1 | TRBV12-3/TRBV12-4 | many
CASSAQQGAGWNQPQHF | TGTGCCAGTAGTGCCCAACAGGGGGCGGGATGGAATCAGCCCCAGCATTTT | TRBD1 | TRBJ1-5 | TRBV19 | few
CASRQGTLIATNEKLFF | TGTGCCAGCAGACAGGGGACATTGATTGCAACTAATGAAAAACTGTTTTTT | TRBD1 | TRBJ1-4 | TRBV6-1 | few
CASSIILAGGVQNIQYF | TGTGCCAGTAGTATAATCCTCGCGGGAGGGGTCCAAAACATTCAGTACTTC | TRBD2 | TRBJ2-4 | TRBV19 | -
CASSQDDNVRYEAFF | TGCGCCAGCAGCCAAGACGACAACGTAAGATACGAAGCTTTCTTT | - | TRBJ1-1 | TRBV4-3 | few
CASSRQGSNTEAFF | TGTGCCAGCAGCCGACAGGGCTCGAACACTGAAGCTTTCTTT | TRBD1 | TRBJ1-1 | TRBV7-9 | few
CSARDSRVGVKNIQYF | TGCAGTGCTAGAGATTCAAGAGTCGGGGTCAAAAACATTCAGTACTTC | - | TRBJ2-4 | TRBV20-1 | few
CSAISRAGNTIYF | TGCAGTGCTATAAGCAGGGCTGGAAACACCATATATTTT | - | TRBJ1-3 | TRBV20-1 | -
CASSLTGFTYEQYF | TGTGCCAGCAGTCTAACAGGGTTCACCTACGAGCAGTACTTC | - | TRBJ2-7 | TRBV28 | many
CASRLGTGGGEKLFF | TGTGCCAGCAGACTAGGGACAGGGGGCGGTGAAAAACTGTTTTTT | TRBD1 | TRBJ1-4 | TRBV27 | many
CASSFTGGYNYGYTF | TGTGCCAGCAGTTTTACAGGGGGCTACAACTATGGCTACACCTTC | TRBD1 | TRBJ1-2 | TRBV28 | many
CASSIRDQSSYEQYF | TGTGCCAGCAGCATCCGGGACCAGAGCTCCTACGAGCAGTACTTC | - | TRBJ2-7 | TRBV28 | few
CAWSYGGAGNTIYF | TGTGCCTGGAGTTACGGGGGGGCTGGAAACACCATATATTTT | - | TRBJ1-3 | TRBV30 | few
CASSWKREASNTGELFF | TGTGCCAGCAGTTGGAAGCGGGAGGCCTCGAACACCGGGGAGCTGTTTTTT | TRBD2 | TRBJ2-2 | TRBV2 | many
CAWNWAVNTEAFF | TGTGCCTGGAATTGGGCGGTGAACACTGAAGCTTTCTTT | - | TRBJ1-1 | TRBV30 | few
CAWSVLKVTGELFF | TGTGCCTGGAGTGTACTCAAGGTCACCGGGGAGCTGTTTTTT | - | TRBJ2-2 | TRBV30 | many
CASSLSVTPPGTNEQFF | TGTGCCAGCAGCTTATCGGTCACCCCTCCAGGGACCAATGAGCAGTTCTTC | - | TRBJ2-1 | TRBV7-2 | -
CASSGDSQNIQYF | TGTGCCAGCAGCGGAGACAGTCAAAACATTCAGTACTTC | - | TRBJ2-4 | TRBV5-4 | -
CASSGSDSMPHNEQFF | TGTGCCAGCAGCGGCTCGGACTCGATGCCTCACAATGAGCAGTTCTTC | - | TRBJ2-1 | TRBV7-9 | -
CATRTGDSSGNTIYF | TGTGCCACCAGGACAGGGGACAGCTCTGGAAACACCATATATTTT | TRBD1 | TRBJ1-3 | TRBV19 | -
CASSVGTEGSSPLHF | TGTGCCAGCAGCGTAGGAACAGAGGGTAGTTCACCCCTCCACTTT | - | TRBJ1-6 | TRBV9 | -
CSARGGREGHTDTQYF | TGCAGTGCTAGAGGGGGGCGAGAAGGGCACACAGATACGCAGTATTTT | - | TRBJ2-3 | TRBV20-1 | -
CATSGRAGNEKLFF | TGTGCCACCAGCGGGCGGGCAGGTAATGAAAAACTGTTTTTT | - | TRBJ1-4 | TRBV15 | -
CASRPNQGEETQYF | TGTGCCAGCAGACCGAACCAGGGTGAAGAGACCCAGTACTTC | - | TRBJ2-5 | TRBV7-8 | many
CASCGEFGTEAFF | TGTGCCAGCTGTGGGGAGTTTGGCACTGAAGCTTTCTTT | - | TRBJ1-1 | TRBV2 | many
CASSENPNSPLHF | TGCGCCAGCAGTGAAAACCCGAATTCACCCCTCCACTTT | - | TRBJ1-6 | TRBV10-1 | -